Below, 4 T cell receptor beta chains from the same sample are listed, as sequenced in a study of T cells in Graves' hyperthyroidism and ophthalmopathy. Amplified TCR beta CDR3 regions came from RNA transcripts. During a first-round RT-PCR of the TCR CDR3, the HTBI primer set was used. TCRdb re-derived calls from the multiplex PCR reads in MiXCR, one entry per CDR3 protein. The sample has around 690,000 distinct CDR3 sequences, roughly a sixth seen once. Sequencing input: blood. The receptors were sampled from a man between 50 and 59 years old with Graves' hyperthyroidism.

Many counts were recorded for this clonotype. V usage is TRBV27 and J usage is TRBJ2-7; a possible D gene is TRBD1 (6 bases). The ends were cut back, 8 bases at V and 5 bases at J, with 16 bases in the middle. Germline CDR1 MNHEY, CDR2 SMNVEV (reference sequence). The CDR3 covers 13 residues. The CDR3: CASSTGPTHEQYF. The CDR3, as DNA: TGTGCCAGCTCGACAGGACCTACTCACGAGCAGTACTTC.

This chain connects TRBV20-1 to TRBJ1-1; TRBD1 agrees at 7 bases. This CDR3 spans 14 amino acids. CDR1 is DFQATT and CDR2 is SNEGSKA in the germline V gene (reference sequence). V dropped 0 bases and J dropped 8; count of bases not matched to a gene: 9. This CDR3 is CSARDVAGGIEAFF. DNA of the CDR3: TGCAGTGCTAGAGATGTCGCAGGGGGGATAGAAGCTTTCTTT.

This clonotype was seen repeatedly, ten times or more. The V gene is TRBV6-1, the J gene TRBJ2-1; the match to TRBD2 covers 12 bases. CDR1 MNHNS and CDR2 SASEGT come from the germline V gene. V gave up 1 base and J gave up 2 bases; unmatched junction bases: 9. There are 19 residues in the CDR3. CDR3 protein: CASSEETSGSRHPYNEQFF. As DNA, the CDR3 is TGTGCCAGCAGTGAAGAGACTAGCGGGAGTAGGCACCCCTACAATGAGCAGTTCTTC.

Ten or more counts support this clonotype. The chain couples TRBV20-1 to TRBJ1-2, with 9 bases that match TRBD1. J gave up 0 bases and V 2 bases, and 4 bases lay outside the gene matches. Germline CDR1 DFQATT, CDR2 SNEGSKA (reference sequence). The CDR3 sequence is 15 residues long. The CDR3 region is CSARPRDRANYGYTF. CDR3 DNA sequence: TGCAGTGCTAGACCCCGGGACAGGGCTAACTATGGCTACACCTTC.